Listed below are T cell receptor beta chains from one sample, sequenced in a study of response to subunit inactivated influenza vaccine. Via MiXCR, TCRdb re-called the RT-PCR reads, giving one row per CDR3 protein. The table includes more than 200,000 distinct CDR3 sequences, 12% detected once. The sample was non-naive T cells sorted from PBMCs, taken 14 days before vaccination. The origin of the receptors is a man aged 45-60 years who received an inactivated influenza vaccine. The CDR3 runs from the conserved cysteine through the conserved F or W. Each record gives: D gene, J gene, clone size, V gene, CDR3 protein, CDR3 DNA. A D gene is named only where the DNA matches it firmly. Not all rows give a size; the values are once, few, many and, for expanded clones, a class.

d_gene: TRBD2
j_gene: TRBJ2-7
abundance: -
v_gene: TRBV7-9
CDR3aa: CASSGGGTFYEQYF
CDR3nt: TGTGCCAGCAGCGGGGGGGGGACCTTTTACGAGCAGTACTTC

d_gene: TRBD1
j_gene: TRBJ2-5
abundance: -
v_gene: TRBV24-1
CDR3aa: CATSETTGAGQETQYF
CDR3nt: TGTGCCACCAGTGAGACCACAGGGGCCGGGCAAGAGACCCAGTACTTC

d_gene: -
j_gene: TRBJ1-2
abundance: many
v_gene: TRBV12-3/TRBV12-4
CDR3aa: CASSLSGNYGYTF
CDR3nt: TGTGCCAGCAGTTTATCTGGGAACTATGGCTACACCTTC

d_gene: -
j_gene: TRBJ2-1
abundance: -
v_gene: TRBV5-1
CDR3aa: CASSLALAAYPSYNEQFF
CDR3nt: TGCGCCAGCAGCTTGGCACTAGCCGCCTATCCCTCCTACAATGAGCAGTTCTTC

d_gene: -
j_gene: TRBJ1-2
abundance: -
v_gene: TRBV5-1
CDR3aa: CASSLARQNNYGYTF
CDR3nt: TGCGCCAGCAGCTTGGCCAGACAAAATAACTATGGCTACACCTTC

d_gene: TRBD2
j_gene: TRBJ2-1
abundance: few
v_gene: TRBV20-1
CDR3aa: CSAYKRGHYNEQFF
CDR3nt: TGCAGTGCTTATAAGCGGGGGCACTACAATGAGCAGTTCTTC

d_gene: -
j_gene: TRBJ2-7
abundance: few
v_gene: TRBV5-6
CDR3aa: CASSRAGVYEQYF
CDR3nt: TGTGCCAGCAGCCGTGCAGGGGTCTACGAGCAGTACTTC

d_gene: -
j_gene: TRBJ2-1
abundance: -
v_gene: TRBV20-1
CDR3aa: CSARDNPRSYNEQFF
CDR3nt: TGCAGTGCTAGAGATAACCCGCGCTCCTACAATGAGCAGTTCTTC

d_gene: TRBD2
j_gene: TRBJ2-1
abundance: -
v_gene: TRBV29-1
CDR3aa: CSGAGGINEQFF
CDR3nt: TGCAGCGGTGCGGGAGGAATAAATGAGCAGTTCTTC

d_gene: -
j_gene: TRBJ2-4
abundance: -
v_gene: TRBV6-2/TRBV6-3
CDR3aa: CASSPHNIQYF
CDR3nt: TGTGCCAGCAGCCCACATAACATTCAGTACTTC

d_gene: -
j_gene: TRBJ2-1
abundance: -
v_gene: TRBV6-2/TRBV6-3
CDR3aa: CASSRGSELVLFF
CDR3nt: TGTGCCAGCAGTCGAGGGTCGGAATTGGTGTTGTTCTTC

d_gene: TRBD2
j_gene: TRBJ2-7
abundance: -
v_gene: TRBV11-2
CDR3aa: CASSLGGRVQYF
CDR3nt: TGTGCCAGCAGCTTAGGAGGGAGGGTTCAGTACTTC

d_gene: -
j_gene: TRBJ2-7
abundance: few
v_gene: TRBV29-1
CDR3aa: CSVETPPGSYEQYF
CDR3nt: TGCAGCGTTGAAACACCCCCGGGATCCTACGAGCAGTACTTC

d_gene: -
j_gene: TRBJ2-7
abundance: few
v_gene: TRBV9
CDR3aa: CASSAQGHLSEQYF
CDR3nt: TGTGCCAGCAGCGCGCAAGGCCACCTCTCCGAGCAGTACTTC

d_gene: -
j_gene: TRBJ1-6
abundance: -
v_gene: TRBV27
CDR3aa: CASSLRGGSPLHF
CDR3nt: TGTGCCAGCAGTCTCAGGGGCGGTTCACCCCTCCACTTT

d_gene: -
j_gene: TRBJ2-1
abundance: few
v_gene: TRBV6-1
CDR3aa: CASSEGWERPYNEQFF
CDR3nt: TGTGCCAGCAGTGAAGGGTGGGAGCGGCCCTACAATGAGCAGTTCTTC